Listed below are T cell receptor beta chains from one sample, sequenced in a study of spatial heterogeneity in lung cancer. A single record per CDR3 protein comes from TCRdb applying MiXCR to the 5' RACE reads. The table lists about 44,000 distinct CDR3 sequences, approximately 13% of them singletons. Sample: PBMCs, taken at surgery. The receptor set was obtained from a male donor with early-stage non-small cell lung cancer. CDR3s include the opening cysteine and the closing phenylalanine or tryptophan. D genes are given only for firm matches. Only part of the rows carry a size: once, few, many, or a class if the clone is expanded.

j_call d_call v_call clone_size cdr3_nt cdr3_aa
TRBJ2-3 TRBD1 TRBV7-9 many TGTGCCAGCAGCTGGGACAGGGGGCTGACAGATACGCAGTATTTT CASSWDRGLTDTQYF
TRBJ2-2 - TRBV28 few TGTGCCACCCAAGGGGGAAACACCGGGGAGCTGTTTTTT CATQGGNTGELFF
TRBJ2-3 TRBD1 TRBV2 - TGTGCCAGCAGTGGGACAGGGCGTTCGAATACGCAGTATTTT CASSGTGRSNTQYF
TRBJ2-7 - TRBV7-2 many TGTGCCAGCAGCCCCGAGGTATCTAGGCGCCACGAGCAGTACTTC CASSPEVSRRHEQYF
TRBJ1-5 TRBD1 TRBV15 - TGTGCCACCAGCAGAAGAGGGGGCCCCAATCAGCCCCAGCATTTT CATSRRGGPNQPQHF
TRBJ2-1 - TRBV20-1 few TGCAGTGCTAGAGGCGGAAATGAGCAGTTCTTC CSARGGNEQFF
TRBJ2-1 TRBD1 TRBV5-1 few TGCGCCAGCAGCCAAGGGACAGGGGGCGCTGAGCAGTTCTTC CASSQGTGGAEQFF
TRBJ2-3 - TRBV9 - TGTGCCAGCAGCATTGGAGTTAATCCCAGAGATACGCAGTATTTT CASSIGVNPRDTQYF
TRBJ2-5 - TRBV24-1 many TGTGCCACCAGTGATTTTAGGGGTTTCCAAGAGACCCAGTACTTC CATSDFRGFQETQYF
TRBJ2-1 TRBD2 TRBV12-3/TRBV12-4 - TGTGCCAGCAGCCGGACTAGCGGGAGTTCCAATGAGCAGTTCTTC CASSRTSGSSNEQFF
TRBJ1-1 - TRBV12-3/TRBV12-4 - TGTGCCAGCAGTTTAGGACGGTTCACTGAAGCTTTCTTT CASSLGRFTEAFF
TRBJ2-1 - TRBV6-2/TRBV6-3 - TGTGCCAGCAGTTACCTACAGGGAAACAATGAGCAGTTCTTC CASSYLQGNNEQFF
TRBJ2-7 - TRBV7-2 - TGTGCCAGCAGCTTCGCACTGGGGGGCTACGAGCAGTACTTC CASSFALGGYEQYF
TRBJ2-3 - TRBV20-1 - TGCAGTGCTAGTTTCGCTAATACGCAGTATTTT CSASFANTQYF
TRBJ2-5 TRBD2 TRBV3-1 - TGTGCCAGCAGCCAAGATAGCGGGGGGCAAGAGACCCAGTACTTC CASSQDSGGQETQYF
TRBJ2-1 - TRBV3-1 - TGTGCCAGCAGCCAAAGGGACTATGAGCAGTTCTTC CASSQRDYEQFF
TRBJ2-3 TRBD2 TRBV5-6 - TGTGCCAGCAGCTTGTCCGGGACTACCTTCACAGATACGCAGTATTTT CASSLSGTTFTDTQYF
TRBJ2-5 TRBD1 TRBV5-1 few TGCGCCAGCAGCCCCCTTCCGACAGGGCTGCAAGAGACCCAGTACTTC CASSPLPTGLQETQYF
TRBJ1-2 - TRBV27 - TGTGCCAGCGGACGCACGACTATTAACTATGGCTACACCTTC CASGRTTINYGYTF
TRBJ2-3 - TRBV6-5 many TGTGCCAGCAGTTATTATGGCGGACGCACAGATACGCAGTATTTT CASSYYGGRTDTQYF
TRBJ1-2 TRBD1 TRBV4-1 many TGCGCCAGCAGCCGAGCACAGGGGGAAGGCTACACCTTC CASSRAQGEGYTF
TRBJ1-1 - TRBV12-3/TRBV12-4 many TGTGCCAGCAGTTACGGGGACACTGAAGCTTTCTTT CASSYGDTEAFF
TRBJ2-3 - TRBV6-4 - TGTGCCAGCAAACTGAAGGGGCGGACGGGGGATACGCAGTATTTT CASKLKGRTGDTQYF
TRBJ2-3 TRBD2 TRBV6-2/TRBV6-3 - TGTGCCAGCATCACGGGGGGGGGCACAGATACGCAGTATTTT CASITGGGTDTQYF
TRBJ1-2 - TRBV5-1 few TGCGCCAGCAGCTTGGATGCGGGGAACAACTATGGCTACACCTTC CASSLDAGNNYGYTF
TRBJ2-2 - TRBV2 once TGTGCCAGCAGTGATTCCAGGGTGGACACCGGGGAGCTGTTTTTT CASSDSRVDTGELFF
TRBJ2-3 TRBD1 TRBV2 many TGTGCCAGCAGTGGACAGGGGACAGATACGCAGTATTTT CASSGQGTDTQYF
TRBJ1-5 - TRBV28 many TGTGCCAGCAGTTTTGGGGCAAGGGGCAATCAGCCCCAGCATTTT CASSFGARGNQPQHF
TRBJ2-5 TRBD2 TRBV12-3/TRBV12-4 many TGTGCCAGCAGCACACTAGCGGGGGCAGAGACCCAGTACTTC CASSTLAGAETQYF
TRBJ1-2 - TRBV5-4 few TGTGCCAGCAGTACGGGGTATAACTATGGCTACACCTTC CASSTGYNYGYTF